Listed below are T cell receptor beta chains from one sample, sequenced in a study of OX40 agonist ivuxolimab in advanced cancers. Clones were sequenced by immunoSEQ multiplex PCR, and TCRdb holds only the in-frame ones, with some missing. The sample has about 60,000 clones; 85% to 95% are singletons. This specimen consisted of CD4+ or CD8+ T cells sorted from blood, obtained in a trial of the OX40 agonist ivuxolimab. The receptor set was obtained from an adult with an advanced solid tumor such as melanoma, head and neck, liver or kidney cancer. Each CDR3 is given with its conserved first and last residue. Each record gives: J gene, V gene, clone size, D gene, CDR3 DNA, CDR3 protein. The D gene is left open where the match is weak. Size values are once, few and many counts, or a class for expanded clones, and some rows have none.

TRBJ2-5	TRBV5-4	NA	NA	TGTGCCAGCAGCTTGGGACAGCCACAAGAGACCCAGTACTTC	CASSLGQPQETQYF
TRBJ2-6	TRBV19	NA	TRBD1	TGTGCCAGTAGTACAGGACAGGCTGGGGCCAACGTCCTGACTTTC	CASSTGQAGANVLTF
TRBJ1-2	TRBV7-2	NA	NA	TGTGCCAGCACCTGGGGTTATGGCTACACCTTC	CASTWGYGYTF
TRBJ2-7	TRBV7-2	NA	NA	TGTGCCAGCAGCTTAGGGGGGACGGTCGCCTACGAGCAGTACTTC	CASSLGGTVAYEQYF
TRBJ2-7	TRBV6-1	NA	TRBD1	TGTGCCAGCAGTGAAGCGTTTAGGACAGGGGACTACGAGCAGTACTTC	CASSEAFRTGDYEQYF
TRBJ1-1	TRBV27	NA	NA	TGTGCCAGCAGTTGGACGGGGCCCACTGAAGCTTTCTTT	CASSWTGPTEAFF
TRBJ2-7	TRBV5-1	NA	TRBD1	TGCGCCAGCAGCTTGGCGGACAGGGTATACGAGCAGTACTTC	CASSLADRVYEQYF
TRBJ2-7	TRBV2	once	NA	TGTGCCAGCAGTGAAACAGGGAACGAGCAGTACTTC	CASSETGNEQYF
TRBJ2-7	TRBV5-4	NA	TRBD2	TGTGCCAGCAGCTTGTCAGCGGGAGGCGGGGGGGGCGAGCAGTACTTC	CASSLSAGGGGGEQYF
TRBJ2-7	TRBV27	once	TRBD1	TGTGCCAGCAGTTTATCCGGACAGGCGGCACTGGGGGAGCAGTACTTC	CASSLSGQAALGEQYF
TRBJ2-7	TRBV4-1	NA	NA	TGCGCCAGCAGCCAAAGGGACACCGCCTACGAGCAGTACTTC	CASSQRDTAYEQYF
TRBJ2-7	TRBV11-2	NA	TRBD1	TGTGCCAGCAGCCCGACGACAGGGCCCTCTTCCTACGAGCAGTACTTC	CASSPTTGPSSYEQYF
TRBJ2-7	TRBV4-1	NA	TRBD2	TGCGCCAGCAGCCAAGATCCACTAGCGGGAGGATCCGAGCAGTACTTC	CASSQDPLAGGSEQYF
TRBJ2-5	TRBV2	NA	NA	TGTGCCAGCATAGGGTCCGTTCAAGAGACCCAGTACTTC	CASIGSVQETQYF
TRBJ2-2	TRBV4-1	once	NA	TGCGCCAGCAGCCGGCACGGGTCGAACACCGGGGAGCTGTTTTTT	CASSRHGSNTGELFF
TRBJ2-7	TRBV11-2	NA	NA	TGTGCCAGCAGCTTAGGGCGGGGCTCTCACAACGAGCAGTACTTC	CASSLGRGSHNEQYF
TRBJ2-7	TRBV7-2	NA	NA	TGTGCCAGCAGCTTCGACGGCACCTACGAGCAGTACTTC	CASSFDGTYEQYF
TRBJ2-5	TRBV19	NA	NA	TGTGCCAGTAGTATAGTCGAAGGGCCCGGGGAGACCCAGTACTTC	CASSIVEGPGETQYF
TRBJ2-1	TRBV6-1	NA	NA	TGTGCCAGCAGTGATCGCGATTACAATGAGCAGTTCTTC	CASSDRDYNEQFF
TRBJ2-2	TRBV5-1	once	TRBD1	TGCGCCAGCACCCCGACAGGGGTCGGGGAGCTGTTTTTT	CASTPTGVGELFF
TRBJ1-1	TRBV27	NA	NA	TGTGCCAGCAGTCCGCTCTCTATGCGAGGGGGAAACACTGAAGCTTTCTTT	CASSPLSMRGGNTEAFF
TRBJ1-5	TRBV19	NA	NA	TGTGCCAGTAGTATCTCAGGGTATAGCAATCAGCCCCAGCATTTT	CASSISGYSNQPQHF
TRBJ2-7	TRBV2	NA	NA	TGTGCCAGCAGCGAAGGGCTAGAGCAGTACTTC	CASSEGLEQYF
TRBJ2-4	TRBV19	NA	NA	TGTGCCAGTAGTATTGGAGACCAACTAGCCAAAAACATTCAGTACTTC	CASSIGDQLAKNIQYF
TRBJ2-7	TRBV27	NA	TRBD1	TGTGCCAGCAGGACAGGGCTTACCTACGAGCAGTACTTC	CASRTGLTYEQYF
TRBJ2-1	TRBV6-4	NA	NA	TGTGCCAGCAGTGACCAGTGGGGTGAGCAGTTCTTC	CASSDQWGEQFF
TRBJ2-4	TRBV11-3	NA	NA	TGTGCCAGCAGCCGAACGGAGGAGTGGGCCAAAAACATTCAGTACTTC	CASSRTEEWAKNIQYF
TRBJ2-7	TRBV7-9	NA	TRBD1	TGTGCCAGCAGCTTATCTGGGACAGGGGTGCTTGAGCAGTACTTC	CASSLSGTGVLEQYF
TRBJ2-7	TRBV29-1	once	NA	TGCAGCGTGGGCGAAAGCTCCTACGAGCAGTACTTC	CSVGESSYEQYF
TRBJ1-1	TRBV6-5	NA	NA	TGTGCCAGCAGTCTAACAGGGAACACTGAAGCTTTCTTT	CASSLTGNTEAFF
TRBJ2-7	TRBV27	NA	NA	TGTGCCAATACCCCGGGGAACGAGCAGTACTTC	CANTPGNEQYF
TRBJ2-5	TRBV19	NA	TRBD2	TGTGCCAGTAGTATTGGGCTAGCGGACCTCCGAGAGACCCAGTACTTC	CASSIGLADLRETQYF
TRBJ2-3	TRBV5-6	NA	TRBD1	TGTGCCAGCAGCTTGGGGGACAGGGGGCAGACAGATACGCAGTATTTT	CASSLGDRGQTDTQYF
TRBJ2-7	TRBV11-3	NA	NA	TGTGCCAGCAGCTTGAGTAGCGGCCTAGCCTACGAGCAGTACTTC	CASSLSSGLAYEQYF
TRBJ2-7	TRBV2	NA	NA	TGTGCCAGCAGTGAATTTGGGGAAAGCGGCCTCGAGCAGTACTTC	CASSEFGESGLEQYF
TRBJ2-5	TRBV5-1	NA	TRBD1	TGCGCCAGCAGCCCAAAGGACAGGCAAGAGACCCAGTACTTC	CASSPKDRQETQYF
TRBJ2-1	TRBV4-1	NA	NA	TGCGCCAGCAGCCAAGACCCCTTTTGGAGACCCGACCAGTTCTTC	CASSQDPFWRPDQFF
TRBJ2-7	TRBV5-4	NA	NA	TGTGCCAGCAGCTTCATGGGGTACGAGCAGTACTTC	CASSFMGYEQYF
TRBJ2-7	TRBV11-2	once	NA	TGTGCCAGCAGCGGAGGTTATGGCAGGACATACTCCTACGAGCAGTACTTC	CASSGGYGRTYSYEQYF
TRBJ1-1	TRBV2	NA	NA	TGTGCCCGACTCACGGGGGAAAACACTGAAGCTTTCTTT	CARLTGENTEAFF
TRBJ1-2	TRBV9	NA	NA	TGTGCCAGCAGCGACCAGTACCAAACCGGCACCTATGGCTACACCTTC	CASSDQYQTGTYGYTF
TRBJ2-5	TRBV19	once	NA	TGTGCCAGTAGTATGGAGCAGGGACAAGAGACCCAGTACTTC	CASSMEQGQETQYF
TRBJ2-5	TRBV6-5	NA	NA	TGTGCCAGCAGTTACTCCTTGGGCCGGAGCCAAGAGACCCAGTACTTC	CASSYSLGRSQETQYF
TRBJ1-2	TRBV6-5	NA	NA	TGTGCCACCAGCCCCAACTATGGCTACACCTTC	CATSPNYGYTF
TRBJ1-3	TRBV9	NA	NA	TGTGCCAGCAGCCCACCCTCTGGAAACACCATATATTTT	CASSPPSGNTIYF
TRBJ2-5	TRBV11-2	NA	TRBD1	TGTGCCAGCAGCCCTGGACAGGGCGGACAAGAGACCCAGTACTTC	CASSPGQGGQETQYF
TRBJ2-1	TRBV27	NA	TRBD1	TGTGCCAGCCGACAGGGCCCCTACAATGAGCAGTTCTTC	CASRQGPYNEQFF
TRBJ2-7	TRBV27	few	NA	TGTGCCAGCAGTTTATCGAAGGGGTCGGAGCAGTACTTC	CASSLSKGSEQYF
TRBJ1-4	TRBV2	NA	TRBD1	TGTGCCAGCGCCCCGGGACAGGCGAATGAAAAACTGTTTTTT	CASAPGQANEKLFF
TRBJ2-7	TRBV28	NA	TRBD1	TGTGCCAGCAGTTTATTCCGGGACAGCCACGAGCAGTACTTC	CASSLFRDSHEQYF
TRBJ2-7	TRBV19	NA	TRBD1	TGTGCCAGTAGTATAGGCGTGACAGGGTGGACCTACGAGCAGTACTTC	CASSIGVTGWTYEQYF
TRBJ2-3	TRBV11-2	NA	NA	TGTGCCAGCAGCTCTGCGGAGACGCAGTATTTT	CASSSAETQYF
TRBJ2-2	TRBV27	once	NA	TGTGCCAGCAGTACAGGGCCCGGGGAGCTGTTTTTT	CASSTGPGELFF
TRBJ1-1	TRBV5-4	NA	NA	TGTGCCAGCAGCTTCGGGGGGACTGAAGCTTTCTTT	CASSFGGTEAFF
TRBJ2-3	TRBV27	few	TRBD2	TGTGCCAGCAGCTTAATAGCGGGAGCGGCAGATACGCAGTATTTT	CASSLIAGAADTQYF
TRBJ1-3	TRBV9	NA	NA	TGTGCCAGCAGCGTAGGGGGCGAAAACACCATATATTTT	CASSVGGENTIYF
TRBJ2-1	TRBV6-6	NA	TRBD2	TGTGCCAGCAACGGGAGGGCCGACTACAATGAGCAGTTCTTC	CASNGRADYNEQFF